Presented here are 7 T cell receptor beta chains from one specimen sequenced in a study of control samples from healthy donors and cancer patients. TCRdb's copy holds only in-frame clones and misses some; the assay was immunoSEQ multiplex PCR. The sample lists hundreds of thousands of clones, roughly 90% occurring once. Sequenced sample: PBMCs. These receptors were collected from a man aged 40-55 years with head and neck cancer.

The rearrangement uses TRBV9 and TRBJ2-1; 8 bases map to TRBD1. CDR3 length equals 16 residues. Germline V gene sequence: CDR1 SGDLS, CDR2 YYNGEE. V trimming: 2 bases; J trimming: 4 bases; junction bases outside the gene matches: 8. The CDR3 protein is CASSVSPGQAYNEQFF. CDR3 DNA sequence: TGTGCCAGCAGCGTCTCCCCGGGACAGGCATACAATGAGCAGTTCTTC.

The rearrangement links TRBV2 to TRBJ1-5; D is undetermined. The CDR3 is 12 amino acids. V lost 8 bases and J lost 8, with 13 bases in between. The germline CDR1 and CDR2 sequences are SNHLY and FYNNEI. This chain's CDR3 is CASGGFFEPQHF. The DNA of the CDR3 is TGTGCCAGCGGTGGTTTTTTTGAGCCCCAGCATTTT. The variable domain in full, with the rest retrieved from reference TRBV2 and TRBJ1-5, is EPEVTQTPSHQVTQMGQEVILRCVPISNHLYFYWYRQILGQKVEFLVSFYNNEISEKSEIFDDQFSVERPDGSNFTLKIRSTKLEDSAMYFCASGGFFEPQHFGDGTRLSIL.

This chain connects TRBV5-1 to TRBJ2-7; TRBD2 matches at 8 bases. CDR3 size: 14 residues. After removal of 0 bases from V and 5 bases from J, the junction contained 4 bases not matched to a gene. Germline V lookup: CDR1 SGHRS, CDR2 YFSETQ. CDR3 nucleotides: TGCGCCAGCAGCTTGGCGGGAGGGCCCCACGAGCAGTACTTC. Protein: CASSLAGGPHEQYF.

J is TRBJ2-5 and V is TRBV2; 9 bases agree with TRBD2. The CDR3 is 13 amino acids. V gave up 6 bases and J gave up 5 bases; unmatched junction bases: 4. CDR1 and CDR2 from the germline V gene are SNHLY and FYNNEI. The CDR3: CASRREGGETQYF. In nucleotides, the CDR3 is TGTGCCAGCAGGCGGGAGGGTGGGGAGACCCAGTACTTC. Variable domain in full (rest from reference TRBV2 and TRBJ2-5): EPEVTQTPSHQVTQMGQEVILRCVPISNHLYFYWYRQILGQKVEFLVSFYNNEISEKSEIFDDQFSVERPDGSNFTLKIRSTKLEDSAMYFCASRREGGETQYFGPGTRLLVL.

The V and J genes are TRBV7-9 and TRBJ1-4; 9 bases line up with TRBD1. Germline V gives CDR1 SEHNR, CDR2 FQNEAQ (reference sequence). The CDR3 spans 15 residues. Trimming took 6 bases from V and 6 from J; bases not matched to a gene: 8. The CDR3 sequence: CASRQGQGDDEKLFF. The CDR3 region has the DNA TGTGCCAGCAGGCAGGGACAGGGTGATGATGAAAAACTGTTTTTT.

The chain's CDR3 is CSVEVMDGSYEQYF. As DNA, the CDR3 is TGCAGCGTTGAAGTAATGGACGGATCCTACGAGCAGTACTTC. The genes are TRBV29-1 and TRBJ2-7; D is undetermined. Looked up from germline, CDR1 is SQVTM and CDR2 is ANQGSEA. V lost 1 base to trimming and J lost 1 base, with 11 bases between them. This CDR3 contains 14 residues.

The V and J genes are TRBV10-1 and TRBJ1-1; D is uncertain. From germline, CDR1 is WNHNN and CDR2 SYGVQD (reference sequence). The V and J ends lost 2 bases and 0 bases respectively, with 4 bases between them. This CDR3 spans 13 amino acids. CDR3 amino acids: CASSEGVNTEAFF. CDR3 in DNA: TGCGCCAGCAGTGAGGGGGTGAACACTGAAGCTTTCTTT.